The rows below give T cell receptor beta chains drawn from one sample of a study of blood T cell repertoires in COVID-19. The repertoire was sequenced with immunoSEQ multiplex PCR; TCRdb's copy has only in-frame clones and lacks some. Of 190,000 or so clones listed, around four fifths are singletons. The material sequenced was peripheral blood. The origin of the receptors is a man aged 45 to 65 with active or convalescent COVID-19. CDR3s include the opening cysteine and the closing phenylalanine or tryptophan. D genes are given only for firm matches. Rows may omit the clone size; those that give it use once, few, many or a size class.

TRBJ1-4 | TRBD1 | . | TRBV9 | TGTGCCAGCAGCCCCGATCCGCCAGGACAGGGGTATGAAAAACTGTTTTTT | CASSPDPPGQGYEKLFF
TRBJ1-1 | . | . | TRBV30 | TGTGCCTGGAGTCCTCCCCCGCTGAGGGCAGAGAACACTGAAGCTTTCTTT | CAWSPPPLRAENTEAFF
TRBJ1-2 | . | . | TRBV12-3/TRBV12-4 | TGTGCCAGCAGTGGACAGCTCTATGGCTACACCTTC | CASSGQLYGYTF
TRBJ2-1 | . | few | TRBV7-2 | TGTGCCAGCAGCCCCTTCAGGGGTAATGAGCAGTTCTTC | CASSPFRGNEQFF
TRBJ2-3 | TRBD2 | . | TRBV19 | TGTGCCAGTAGTCTTGGCGGGGGGAGCACAGATACGCAGTATTTT | CASSLGGGSTDTQYF
TRBJ1-2 | TRBD1 | . | TRBV5-1 | TGCGCCAGCAGCTTGGAACCCCAAGACAGGGTAGCTTATGGCTACACCTTC | CASSLEPQDRVAYGYTF
TRBJ1-1 | . | . | TRBV9 | TGTGCCAGCAGCGTAGCCTCTGGGGCCTTGAACACTGAAGCTTTCTTT | CASSVASGALNTEAFF
TRBJ2-1 | . | . | TRBV19 | TGTGCCAGTAAGGAGGCGGGTTTCTACAATGAGCAGTTCTTC | CASKEAGFYNEQFF
TRBJ1-4 | . | . | TRBV2 | TGTGCCAGCAGTGAATTGGGCGAAAAACTGTTTTTT | CASSELGEKLFF
TRBJ1-2 | TRBD1 | . | TRBV27 | TGTGCCAGCAGTTTCAGGGGGGCGCGGGGCTACACCTTC | CASSFRGARGYTF
TRBJ2-5 | . | few | TRBV9 | TGTGCCAGCAGCGTAGGTCTAGCGATAGAGACCCAGTACTTC | CASSVGLAIETQYF
TRBJ2-2 | . | . | TRBV7-8 | TGTGCCAGCCGCAGCACGATCAGGGGAGGGGAGCTGTTTTTT | CASRSTIRGGELFF
TRBJ2-5 | . | . | TRBV5-4 | TGTGCCAGCAGCTTGTGGCGGCAAGAGACCCAGTACTTC | CASSLWRQETQYF
TRBJ2-3 | TRBD2 | few | TRBV20-1 | TGCAGTGCTAGTTTGGGACTAGCGGGAGGAGCAGATACGCAGTATTTT | CSASLGLAGGADTQYF
TRBJ1-2 | . | . | TRBV18 | TGTGCCAGCTCACCCGAAGACATTGATCAAGCTAACTATGGCTACACCTTC | CASSPEDIDQANYGYTF
TRBJ2-5 | . | . | TRBV5-1 | TGCGCCAGCAGCTTGGGTGTTAAAGAGACCCAGTACTTC | CASSLGVKETQYF
TRBJ2-1 | TRBD1 | . | TRBV6-2/TRBV6-3 | TGTGCCAGCAGCAGAACAGGGGGCTGGAGCAATGAGCAGTTCTTC | CASSRTGGWSNEQFF
TRBJ2-2 | TRBD1 | . | TRBV4-2 | TGTGCCAGCAGCCGAGAGGGGACAGGGGGCGTTACCGGGGAGCTGTTTTTT | CASSREGTGGVTGELFF
TRBJ2-5 | . | once | TRBV6-2/TRBV6-3 | TGTGCCAGCAGCCCCCTAGCGGAGACCCAGTACTTC | CASSPLAETQYF
TRBJ1-1 | . | . | TRBV5-1 | TGCGCCAGCAGCCCGGACACGACTAACACTGAAGCTTTCTTT | CASSPDTTNTEAFF
TRBJ1-2 | . | . | TRBV7-9 | TGTGCCAGCAGCTCGCCCGGGACTTCTAGGGGCGGCTACACCTTC | CASSSPGTSRGGYTF
TRBJ1-6 | . | . | TRBV3-1/TRBV3-2 | TGTGCCAGCAGCCCGGTGAATTCACCCCTCCACTTT | CASSPVNSPLHF
TRBJ2-7 | . | few | TRBV6-1 | TGTGCCAGCAGTGAGGACGGTACAGGGTGGGCCGAGCAGTACTTC | CASSEDGTGWAEQYF
TRBJ2-1 | TRBD2 | . | TRBV7-2 | TGTGCCAGCAGCTTAATACTAGCGGGGGGCCTTTCCTTCAATGAGCAGTTCTTC | CASSLILAGGLSFNEQFF
TRBJ2-5 | TRBD1 | . | TRBV5-1 | TGCGCCGGCCGACAGGGGGATGGGGAGACCCAGTACTTC | CAGRQGDGETQYF
TRBJ2-7 | TRBD1 | . | TRBV3-1/TRBV3-2 | TGTGCCAGCAGCGGCCCCTGGACAGGTTACGAGCAGTACTTC | CASSGPWTGYEQYF
TRBJ1-1 | . | . | TRBV6-1 | TGTGCCAGCAGTGAAGTGGGGGGGCTCGGTGAAGCTTTCTTT | CASSEVGGLGEAFF
TRBJ1-5 | TRBD1 | . | TRBV28 | TGTGCCAGCAGTTTAGGGGGCGGACAGGATCAGCCCCAGCATTTT | CASSLGGGQDQPQHF
TRBJ1-4 | . | . | TRBV5-1 | TGCGCCAGCAGCTGGGGGGGCTTAACCTCGGAAGGCCTTAATGAAAAACTGTTTTTT | CASSWGGLTSEGLNEKLFF